The rows below give T cell receptor beta chains drawn from one sample of a study of beta chain features in type 1 diabetes. TCRdb keeps only in-frame clones here, not all; method: immunoSEQ multiplex PCR. The sample yields 350,000 to 450,000 clones, approximately 15% seen once. What was sequenced was naive CD4+ T cells from blood. Receptor source: a man between 25 and 39 years old in good health. The CDR3 runs from the conserved cysteine through the conserved F or W. A D gene is named only where the DNA matches it firmly. Only part of the rows carry a size: once, few, many, or a class if the clone is expanded.

CDR3nt | CDR3aa | j_gene | d_gene | abundance | v_gene
TGTGCCAGCTCACCCAGCACAAATACGCAGTATTTT | CASSPSTNTQYF | TRBJ2-3 | - | - | TRBV18
TGTGCCAGCAGCTTGGTCCCAGGGAGGGACAATGAGCAGTTCTTC | CASSLVPGRDNEQFF | TRBJ2-1 | TRBD2 | few | TRBV5-6
TGTGCCATCAGTGAAGGAACCGGGGTATACAATGAGCAGTTCTTC | CAISEGTGVYNEQFF | TRBJ2-1 | - | few | TRBV10-3
TGCGCCAGCAGCCCCCGGGGGGAGATGGAGCAGTTCTTC | CASSPRGEMEQFF | TRBJ2-1 | TRBD2 | few | TRBV4-1
TGTGCCAGCAGCACAACACGAAACACCATATATTTT | CASSTTRNTIYF | TRBJ1-3 | - | few | TRBV14
TGTGCCAGCTCACCCATCGGAGGGATGAACACTGAAGCTTTCTTT | CASSPIGGMNTEAFF | TRBJ1-1 | - | - | TRBV18
TGTGCCAGCAGCACTGGACAGGGCCTCGGGTATGGCTACACCTTC | CASSTGQGLGYGYTF | TRBJ1-2 | TRBD1 | - | TRBV13
TGTGCCAGCAGCTTAGTTGACGAGCAGTACTTC | CASSLVDEQYF | TRBJ2-7 | - | - | TRBV11-2
TGTGCCTGCAGCGGTCTAGAGCCGGGACTAGCGTTGGATACGCAGTATTTT | CACSGLEPGLALDTQYF | TRBJ2-3 | TRBD2 | - | TRBV14
TGTGCCAGCAGCCCGGGGGGGAGCACAGATACGCAGTATTTT | CASSPGGSTDTQYF | TRBJ2-3 | TRBD2 | - | TRBV9
TGTGCCAGCTCACCGGGGGCGAACACTGAAGCTTTCTTT | CASSPGANTEAFF | TRBJ1-1 | - | - | TRBV18
TGCAGTGCTAGAGCGTTCTACGAGCAGTACTTC | CSARAFYEQYF | TRBJ2-7 | - | - | TRBV20-1
TGTGCCAGCAGCCGTCCGAGACTAGCGGGAGAAGATACGCAGTATTTT | CASSRPRLAGEDTQYF | TRBJ2-3 | TRBD2 | - | TRBV7-9
TGCGCCAGCAGCCAAGAAGGTGGGAGTGGAAACACCATATATTTT | CASSQEGGSGNTIYF | TRBJ1-3 | - | few | TRBV4-3
TGTGCCAGCAGTTTGGACGGAGTTGGCTACACCTTC | CASSLDGVGYTF | TRBJ1-2 | - | few | TRBV2
TGTGCCAGCAGCTTACAGGGGGCCCAAGAGACCCAGTACTTC | CASSLQGAQETQYF | TRBJ2-5 | TRBD1 | - | TRBV9
TGTGCCAGCAGCGAGACAGTTTACGAGCAGTACTTC | CASSETVYEQYF | TRBJ2-7 | - | - | TRBV7-9
TGCGCCAGCAGCAGGGACAGGGGGACCGGGGCCAACGTCCTGACTTTC | CASSRDRGTGANVLTF | TRBJ2-6 | TRBD1 | few | TRBV4-3
TGTGCCAGCAGGGAACTGGAGAGAGGGGAGTTCTTC | CASRELERGEFF | TRBJ2-1 | - | - | TRBV2
TGTGCCAGCAGCTTAGGGGCAGGACCCTCTGGGGCCAACGTCCTGACTTTC | CASSLGAGPSGANVLTF | TRBJ2-6 | - | - | TRBV7-2
TGTGCCAGTACCAACGGTGCGGGGGCATCCTACGAGCAGTACTTC | CASTNGAGASYEQYF | TRBJ2-7 | - | - | TRBV19
TGTGCCAGCCATAAGGACAGGGGAAATGAGCAGTTCTTC | CASHKDRGNEQFF | TRBJ2-1 | TRBD1 | few | TRBV2
TGTGCCAGTAGTATACTGATCTGGGCCACAGATACGCAGTATTTT | CASSILIWATDTQYF | TRBJ2-3 | - | few | TRBV19
TGCGCCAGCAGCCAAGCCGGGACTAGCTTCTATGAGCAGTTCTTC | CASSQAGTSFYEQFF | TRBJ2-1 | TRBD2 | few | TRBV4-3
TGTGCCAGCAGCTTTCCGATAGCGGGAGGGGGTTATGAGCAGTTCTTC | CASSFPIAGGGYEQFF | TRBJ2-1 | TRBD2 | - | TRBV5-6
TGCGCCAGCAGCCAAGCGTCTGGTGGCTACACCTTC | CASSQASGGYTF | TRBJ1-2 | - | few | TRBV4-3
TGTGCCAGCAGCCAAGCAGTGGGTGTGCGGACTGAAGCTTTCTTT | CASSQAVGVRTEAFF | TRBJ1-1 | - | - | TRBV14
TGTGCCAGCAGCTTAGTGAGCAGCGGGACCAAAAACATTCAGTACTTC | CASSLVSSGTKNIQYF | TRBJ2-4 | TRBD2 | few | TRBV7-2
TGTGCCAGCAGCGCGGGCCAGGGACTTGGCGAGCAGTACTTC | CASSAGQGLGEQYF | TRBJ2-7 | - | - | TRBV9
TGTGCCAGCAGCAACCGACAGGGGGGTACCGGGGAGCTGTTTTTT | CASSNRQGGTGELFF | TRBJ2-2 | TRBD1 | - | TRBV25-1
TGTGCCAGCAGTTTACCGGGGCGCAATCAGCCCCAGCATTTT | CASSLPGRNQPQHF | TRBJ1-5 | - | - | TRBV27
TGTGCCAGCAGCTCGAGGAACCACAGGGGCCGCTACAATGAGCAGTTCTTC | CASSSRNHRGRYNEQFF | TRBJ2-1 | TRBD1 | few | TRBV7-2
TGCGCCAGCAGCCAAGACGATCACCGACAGGGAAGGAATTCACCCCTCCACTTT | CASSQDDHRQGRNSPLHF | TRBJ1-6 | TRBD1 | few | TRBV4-1
TGCGCCAGCAGCCCCCGCCAGAATGGTAATGGTTCACCCCTCCACTTT | CASSPRQNGNGSPLHF | TRBJ1-6 | - | few | TRBV4-1
TGTGCCAGCAGTGCAGGGGGACAGGGAAACATTCAGTACTTC | CASSAGGQGNIQYF | TRBJ2-4 | TRBD1 | few | TRBV25-1
TGTGCCTGGAGTCAGCGGACCCTCAGAGAGCAGTTCTTC | CAWSQRTLREQFF | TRBJ2-1 | - | few | TRBV30
TGTGCCAGCAGGCAGGGAACGTATGGCTACACCTTC | CASRQGTYGYTF | TRBJ1-2 | - | few | TRBV6-6
TGTGCCAGCAGCTTTACAGAGCGTGAAGCTTTCTTT | CASSFTEREAFF | TRBJ1-1 | - | few | TRBV7-2
TGTGCCAGCAAACGGACGGATAGCATCACCGGGGAGCTGTTTTTT | CASKRTDSITGELFF | TRBJ2-2 | - | - | TRBV19
TGTGCCACCAGCAACCGAGCGGGAACTAACTATGGCTACACCTTC | CATSNRAGTNYGYTF | TRBJ1-2 | - | few | TRBV15